The T cell receptor (beta chain) described here comes from a study of beta chain features in type 1 diabetes. CD45RO/CCR7/CD25/CD127/CD95/CD27 staining was used to isolate CD4+ naive, central memory, regulatory and stem cell-like memory cells by sorting. Study results and caveats: People with Type 1 diabetes carried modestly yet significantly shorter TCRB CDR3s in all four CD4+ subsets.

V was clipped by 0 bases and J by 7 bases, with 24 bases between them. The CDR3 runs to 18 residues. The germline gives CDR1 LGHNA, CDR2 YSLEER. Expressed TCRB transcripts were sequenced after all isolated RNA was converted to cDNA. For naive, central memory and regulatory T cell samples, reads averaged roughly 3.5 million. Using immunoSEQ multiplex PCR, the repertoire was profiled, and TCRdb retains in-frame clones only, with some absent. The repertoire includes over 150,000 clones, almost 8% of them detected once, and approximately 0.5% sits in the top ten. Note on this clone: Its matching antigen is unknown.

The sequence was obtained from a man younger than 30 with type 1 diabetes. J is TRBJ1-2 and V is TRBV4-3; D not resolved. The sequenced sample was central memory CD4+ T cells from blood. The CDR3 here is CASSQDVQAALGRFGYTF. The CDR3 DNA follows: TGCGCCAGCAGCCAAGATGTTCAGGCAGCCCTTGGCAGATTTGGCTACACCTTC.